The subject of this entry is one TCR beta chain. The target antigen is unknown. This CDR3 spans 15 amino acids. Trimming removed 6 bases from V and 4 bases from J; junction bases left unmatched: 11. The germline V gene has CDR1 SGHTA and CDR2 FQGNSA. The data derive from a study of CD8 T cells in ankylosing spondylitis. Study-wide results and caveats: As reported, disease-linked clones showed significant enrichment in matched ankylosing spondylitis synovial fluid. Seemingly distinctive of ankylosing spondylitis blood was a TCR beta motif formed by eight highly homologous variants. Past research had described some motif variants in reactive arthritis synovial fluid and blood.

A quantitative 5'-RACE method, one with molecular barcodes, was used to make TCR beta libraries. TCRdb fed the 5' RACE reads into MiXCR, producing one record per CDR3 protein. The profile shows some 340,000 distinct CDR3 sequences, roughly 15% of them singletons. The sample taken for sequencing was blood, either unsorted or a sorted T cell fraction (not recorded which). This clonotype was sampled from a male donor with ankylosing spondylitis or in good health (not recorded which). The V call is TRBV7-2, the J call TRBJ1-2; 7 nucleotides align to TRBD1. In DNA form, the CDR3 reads TGTGCCAGCAGGGGGACAGTAGAGGAGGGCTATGGCTACACCTTC. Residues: CASRGTVEEGYGYTF.